The source of this T cell receptor (beta chain) is a study of cytomegalovirus exposure and HLA in healthy donors. Study-wide background: A prior study identified 117 million unique TCR beta sequences from about 180 million T cells.

Notes on the study in general: Later on, a genetic analysis was performed. It linked a missense variant in DCLRE1C with V- and J-gene trimming of TCR beta. Prediction of most subjects' HLA-A and HLA-B alleles by TCR beta sequences was reportedly accurate.

This clone came up a few times. Antigen unknown. The primer mix had 60 Vbeta and 13 Jbeta primers. Profiling relied on immunoSEQ multiplex PCR, and the TCRdb table lists in-frame clones only, not all of them. The profile shows around 180,000 clones, around 83% of them singletons. The donors gave bone marrow, and they were healthy. Trimming took off 3 bases at V and 0 bases at J, with 9 bases between the two ends. The CDR3 sequence is 14 residues long. Germline V gives CDR1 SGHTA, CDR2 FQGNSA. The sample comprised PBMCs. V and J are TRBV7-2 and TRBJ2-7, with a tentative D call TRBD1 (6 bases). The clonotype originates from a woman between 40 and 55 years old in good health and CMV-seronegative. This CDR3 is CASSLTTGSYEQYF. DNA for the CDR3: TGTGCCAGCAGCTTGACGACAGGCTCCTACGAGCAGTACTTC.